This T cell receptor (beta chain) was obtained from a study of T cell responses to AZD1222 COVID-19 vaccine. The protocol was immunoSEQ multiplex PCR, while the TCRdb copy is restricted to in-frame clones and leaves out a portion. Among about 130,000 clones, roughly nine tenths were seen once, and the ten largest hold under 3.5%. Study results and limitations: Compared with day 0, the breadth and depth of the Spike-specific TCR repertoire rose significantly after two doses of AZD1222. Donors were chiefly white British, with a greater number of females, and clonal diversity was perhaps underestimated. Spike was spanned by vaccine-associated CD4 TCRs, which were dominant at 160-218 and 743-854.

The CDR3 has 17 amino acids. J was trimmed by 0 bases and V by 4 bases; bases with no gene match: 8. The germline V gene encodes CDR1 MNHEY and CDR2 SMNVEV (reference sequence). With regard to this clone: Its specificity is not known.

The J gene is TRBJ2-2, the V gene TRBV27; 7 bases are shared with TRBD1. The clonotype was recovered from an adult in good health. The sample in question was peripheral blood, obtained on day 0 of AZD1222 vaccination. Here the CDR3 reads CASSYGTELANTGELFF. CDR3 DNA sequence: TGTGCCAGCAGTTACGGGACAGAGCTCGCGAACACCGGGGAGCTGTTTTTT.